The 6 T cell receptor beta chains in this list originate from one sample, sequenced in a study of T cells after yellow fever vaccination. Via MiXCR, TCRdb re-called the 5' RACE reads, giving one row per CDR3 protein. The data contain 500,000 to 700,000 distinct CDR3 sequences, 15% to 20% of them seen just once; the ten biggest clones take up roughly an eighth. The sequencing used PBMCs, collected 15 days after the yellow fever booster vaccination. The receptors were sampled from a young man who received the YFV17D yellow fever vaccine.

In nucleotides, the CDR3 is TGTGCCAGCAGCTTGGAAGTGGAAGGGCGCACAGATACGCAGTATTTT. Its translation is CASSLEVEGRTDTQYF. V and J are TRBV5-5 and TRBJ2-3; D is unclear. This CDR3 comprises 16 residues. The V gene's germline CDR1 is SGHKS and CDR2 YYEKEE (reference sequence). Trimming left V 0 bases short and J 1 base short, with 12 bases between.

This chain uses TRBV7-2 with TRBJ1-5; D perhaps matches TRBD1 (5 bases). This CDR3 is 16 amino acids long. V was trimmed by 5 bases and J by 4 bases, leaving 18 bases between them. CDR1 is SGHTA, CDR2 FQGNSA, per germline. The CDR3 loop is CASSKTGALRNQPQHF. The CDR3, as DNA: TGTGCCAGCAGCAAAACCGGGGCATTGAGAAATCAGCCCCAGCATTTT.

This clonotype came up a few times. This chain links TRBV18 with TRBJ2-7, with D hard to call. CDR3 length: 11 residues. Germline CDR1 is KGHSH and CDR2 is LQKENI. V was clipped by 4 bases and J by 5 bases, with 6 bases between them. This CDR3 is CASSQKDEQYF. CDR3 bases: TGTGCCAGCTCACAAAAGGACGAGCAGTACTTC.

The chain combines TRBV14 with TRBJ2-1, with D unresolved. The V gene lost 0 bases and the J gene lost 8 bases, with 17 bases spanning the gap. The CDR3 sequence is 16 residues long. Germline CDR1 and CDR2: SGHDN and FVKESK. In nucleotides, the CDR3 is TGTGCCAGCAGCCAAGATTTTCGGCCACCTGGAGATGAGCAGTTCTTC. Amino acids: CASSQDFRPPGDEQFF.

This clonotype came up a few times. The rearrangement links TRBV6-6 to TRBJ1-1, with 9 bases lining up with TRBD1. The CDR3 extends over 12 amino acids. With V trimmed by 7 bases and J by 11 bases, 8 bases remained unmatched. Germline V CDR1 and CDR2: MNHNY, SVGAGI (reference sequence). The DNA for the CDR3 is TGTGCCAGCACGAGGACAGGGGCTGGTGCTTTCTTT. Amino acid sequence: CASTRTGAGAFF.

The chain links TRBV11-2 to TRBJ2-1; TRBD2 matches at 7 bases. The CDR3 is 15 residues long. V was pared by 5 bases and J by 5 bases, with 9 bases of the junction left unmatched. Germline V lookup: CDR1 SGHAT, CDR2 FQNNGV. CDR3 loop: CASSKGTISHNEQFF. DNA for the CDR3: TGTGCCAGCAGCAAAGGGACTATTTCCCACAATGAGCAGTTCTTC.